These 10 T cell receptor beta chains share one sample of origin, sequenced in a study of response to subunit inactivated influenza vaccine. From the RT-PCR reads, TCRdb called clonotypes with MiXCR, one entry per CDR3 protein. This table holds about 540,000 distinct CDR3 sequences, under 30% found once. The same sample was also used in a study of T cells expressing NK-cell markers. From that report: It was by 5'RACE template switching with UMIs that TCR beta cDNA was made.

The source was CD4+ T cells sorted from PBMCs, collected 11 to 12 days after vaccination. These receptors were obtained from a man aged 50-59 years who received an inactivated influenza vaccine.

The rearrangement uses TRBV6-2 or TRBV6-3 and TRBJ2-7; no clear D gene. Germline-derived CDR1 and CDR2 are MNHEY and SVGEGT. The CDR3 covers 15 residues. V was cut by 6 bases and J by 2 bases, with 17 bases left in between. CDR3 protein: CASSTTTPSAYEQYF. CDR3 nucleotides: TGTGCCAGCAGCACTACCACTCCGAGCGCCTACGAGCAGTACTTC.

The gene calls are TRBV30 and TRBJ2-5, with 7 bases aligning to TRBD1. The trim removed 4 bases at V and 7 bases at J, leaving 3 bases unmatched. Germline CDR1 GTSNPN, CDR2 SVGIG (reference sequence). The CDR3 has 11 residues. The chain's CDR3 is CAWTGGMTQYF. Written as DNA, the CDR3 is TGTGCCTGGACAGGGGGAATGACCCAGTACTTC.

This clonotype was observed a few times. J is TRBJ1-5 and V is TRBV10-3; a weak D match, TRBD1 (5 bases). The germline V and J ends were trimmed by 4 bases and 2 bases, with 9 bases remaining between them. The germline V gene has CDR1 ENHRY and CDR2 SYGVKD. The CDR3 is 14 residues long. CDR3 sequence reads: CAISVGRGNQPQHF. For the CDR3, the DNA is TGTGCCATCAGTGTTGGCAGGGGCAATCAGCCCCAGCATTTT.

This clonotype has only a few counts. V and J are TRBV27 and TRBJ1-6; D unresolved. Germline CDR1 is MNHEY and CDR2 is SMNVEV (reference sequence). Trimming took 6 bases from V and 7 from J, leaving 10 bases between them. The CDR3 runs 13 residues. DNA for the CDR3: TGTGCCAGCAGCCGCAGGCTCAATTCACCCCTCCACTTT. Protein product: CASSRRLNSPLHF.

The chain combines TRBV7-2 with TRBJ2-1; D call uncertain. Deletions cut 2 bases from V and 0 bases from J, with 8 bases between. Germline CDR1 reads SGHTA; CDR2 reads FQGNSA. This CDR3 has 15 amino acids. The chain's CDR3 is CASSLRQTSYNEQFF. The DNA for the CDR3 is TGTGCCAGCAGCTTACGGCAGACCTCCTACAATGAGCAGTTCTTC. The variable domain in full, with the rest retrieved from reference TRBV7-2 and TRBJ2-1, is GAGVSQSPSNKVTEKGKDVELRCDPISGHTALYWYRQSLGQGLEFLIYFQGNSAPDKSGLPSDRFSAERTGGSVSTLTIQRTQQEDSAVYLCASSLRQTSYNEQFFGPGTRLTVL.

This clonotype was seen many times. The chain employs TRBV12-3 or TRBV12-4 and TRBJ2-7; TRBD1 aligns across 8 bases. There are 16 residues in the CDR3. Germline trimming cut 5 bases from V and 5 bases from J; bases unmatched to any gene: 14. The CDR3 loop reads CASSADYGTGVDEQYF. Written as DNA, the CDR3 is TGTGCCAGCAGTGCCGACTATGGGACAGGTGTCGACGAGCAGTACTTC.

The CDR3 sequence is CASSPPGLAGVGTDTQYF. In nucleotides, the CDR3 is TGTGCCAGCAGTCCTCCGGGACTAGCGGGAGTGGGCACAGATACGCAGTATTTT. The rearrangement uses TRBV28 and TRBJ2-3, with 14 bases matching TRBD2. Germline values: CDR1 MDHEN, CDR2 SYDVKM. This CDR3 has 18 amino acids. After removal of 5 bases from V and 1 base from J, the junction contained 8 bases not matched to a gene.

This sequence joins TRBV20-1 and TRBJ1-1; tentatively, D is TRBD1 (6 bases). Deletions cut 6 bases from V and 1 base from J, with 15 bases between. The V gene's germline CDR1 is DFQATT and CDR2 SNEGSKA (reference sequence). This CDR3 spans 14 amino acids. CDR3 DNA: TGCAGTGCCCGCTTGGGGGGCCCGAACACTGAAGCTTTCTTT. Amino acid sequence: CSARLGGPNTEAFF.

This clonotype was detected once. The V and J genes are TRBV5-5 and TRBJ1-3; 8 bases line up with TRBD1. Losses at the gene ends were 4 bases for V and 1 base for J; bases not matched to a gene: 7. The CDR3 sequence is 16 residues long. Germline values: CDR1 SGHKS, CDR2 YYEKEE (reference sequence). As DNA, the CDR3 is TGTGCCAGCAGCCGGACAGGGATTTCTTCTGGAAACACCATATATTTT. Residues: CASSRTGISSGNTIYF.

This clonotype has only a few counts. The chain combines TRBV20-1 with TRBJ2-5, with 7 bases matching TRBD2. CDR1 and CDR2 from the germline V gene are DFQATT and SNEGSKA (reference sequence). With 5 bases clipped from V and 5 bases from J, the junction kept 2 bases outside the gene matches. This CDR3 region has 11 residues. The CDR3 region has the DNA TGCAGTGCTCGGACTAGTGAGACCCAGTACTTC. Encoded protein: CSARTSETQYF.